These 27 T cell receptor beta chains originate from one sample sequenced in a study of shared clonotypes between healthy human individuals. Data came from immunoSEQ multiplex PCR; TCRdb stores just in-frame clones and leaves some out. The data contain 2.3 million or so clones, more than 85% of them singletons. Material: naive CD4+ T cells from PBMCs. Subset of the sample: CD45RA+ positively selected. All receptors come from a man between 18 and 35 years old in good health. Some clones in this sample may be carry-over from other donors' samples.

This chain connects TRBV29-1 to TRBJ2-7; 8 nucleotides line up with TRBD1. The CDR3 covers 14 residues. CDR1 and CDR2 from the germline V gene are SQVTM and ANQGSEA. With 4 bases clipped from V and 5 bases from J, the junction kept 10 bases outside the gene matches. The DNA of the CDR3 is TGCAGCGTTGTTGAGGGCGGACAGGGCCACGAGCAGTACTTC. This gives the protein CSVVEGGQGHEQYF.

The gene calls are TRBV19 and TRBJ1-1, with D hard to call. Germline V CDR1 and CDR2: LNHDA, SQIVND (reference sequence). The V end lost 5 bases, the J end lost 2 bases, and 21 bases lay between the germline ends. CDR3 size: 17 residues. This chain's CDR3 is CASSPREGGLRNTEAFF. CDR3 nucleotide sequence: TGTGCCAGTAGTCCAAGGGAAGGTGGACTGAGAAACACTGAAGCTTTCTTT.

The J gene is TRBJ2-5, the V gene TRBV30, with 8 bases fitting TRBD1. Looked up from germline, CDR1 is GTSNPN and CDR2 is SVGIG (reference sequence). The CDR3 totals 15 residues. V lost 0 bases to trimming and J lost 1 base; unmatched junction nucleotides: 4. CDR3 coding DNA: TGTGCCTGGAGTGTCACAGGGGGGATCCAAGAGACCCAGTACTTC. Encoded protein: CAWSVTGGIQETQYF.

V and J are TRBV19 and TRBJ1-1; the D gene is possibly TRBD1 (5 bases). CDR1 and CDR2 (germline): LNHDA, SQIVND (reference sequence). This CDR3 contains 17 residues. Trimming removed 3 bases from V and 0 bases from J, with 17 bases in between. Here the CDR3 reads CASSMLAFSGMNTEAFF. The CDR3 DNA is TGTGCCAGTAGTATGTTGGCTTTCTCAGGGATGAACACTGAAGCTTTCTTT.

The chain uses TRBV28 and TRBJ1-1; possibly TRBD1 for D (5 bases). V gave up 7 bases and J gave up 9 bases, with 15 bases separating them. The CDR3 extends over 12 amino acids. The germline V gene encodes CDR1 MDHEN and CDR2 SYDVKM. The CDR3 DNA reads as TGTGCCAGCACCGCTACCGGGACCAAAGCTTTCTTT. This encodes CASTATGTKAFF. Using reference TRBV28 and TRBJ1-1 for the parts outside the CDR3, the full variable domain is DVKVTQSSRYLVKRTGEKVFLECVQDMDHENMFWYRQDPGLGLRLIYFSYDVKMKEKGDIPEGYSVSREKKERFSLILESASTNQTSMYLCASTATGTKAFFGQGTRLTVV.

For this clone: Other nucleotide sequences from this sample produce the same CDR3. The V call is TRBV19, the J call TRBJ1-4; a weak D match, TRBD1 (5 bases). CDR3 length equals 13 residues. Trimming took off 8 bases at V and 0 bases at J, with 7 bases between the two ends. Germline V lookup: CDR1 LNHDA, CDR2 SQIVND (reference sequence). The CDR3 nucleotides read TGTGCCAGTTCCAGGGCAACTAATGAAAAACTGTTTTTT. Translated, it gives CASSRATNEKLFF.

This clone was found once. This chain connects TRBV5-6 to TRBJ2-5; 9 bases align to TRBD1. Germline V gene lookup returns CDR1 SGHDT and CDR2 YYEEEE. Trimming removed 2 bases from V and 6 bases from J; junction bases left unmatched: 5. The CDR3 consists of 14 residues. Here the CDR3 DNA reads TGTGCCAGCAGCTTAATGGGACAGGGAAAGACCCAGTACTTC. Residues: CASSLMGQGKTQYF.

CDR3 loop: CASSSLSASGNTDTQYF. CDR3 sequence (DNA): TGTGCCAGCAGTTCGCTCTCCGCGAGCGGGAACACAGATACGCAGTATTTT. This chain connects TRBV28 to TRBJ2-3, with TRBD2 matching 7 bases. CDR1 is MDHEN and CDR2 is SYDVKM in the germline V gene. V dropped 4 bases and J dropped 2; count of bases not matched to a gene: 12. The CDR3 runs to 17 residues.

This clone has a single count. The chain carries TRBV11-3 and TRBJ2-7; 7 nucleotides align to TRBD1. Per the germline V gene, CDR1 is SGHNT and CDR2 is YENEEA. The CDR3 consists of 13 residues. Trimming removed 2 bases from V and 4 bases from J; junction bases left unmatched: 2. The CDR3 region is CASSLWDSYEQYF. CDR3 DNA: TGTGCCAGCAGCTTATGGGACAGTTACGAGCAGTACTTC.

This clone was found once. The chain is built from TRBV18 and TRBJ2-4; 7 positions agree with TRBD1. The junction had 4 bases not matched to a gene; V was cut back by 3 bases and J by 5 bases. Germline V gene lookup returns CDR1 KGHSH and CDR2 LQKENI. CDR3 size: 14 residues. CDR3 nucleotide sequence: TGTGCCAGCTCACCGAGGCAGGGGGAAAACATTCAGTACTTC. It yields the protein CASSPRQGENIQYF.

The chain links TRBV7-2 to TRBJ1-2; a weak D match, TRBD1 (6 bases). The germline V gene encodes CDR1 SGHTA and CDR2 FQGNSA. Deletions cut 1 base from V and 8 bases from J, with 14 bases between. The CDR3 has 14 residues. CDR3 sequence: CASSLGQAIGGYTF. DNA for the CDR3: TGTGCCAGCAGCTTAGGACAGGCGATAGGAGGCTACACCTTC.

Worth noting for this clone: The same CDR3 is also encoded by other DNA sequences in this sample. The rearrangement uses TRBV28 and TRBJ2-7; D not resolved. CDR3 length: 12 residues. The V end lost 2 bases, the J end lost 1 base, and 3 bases lay between the germline ends. Germline-derived CDR1 and CDR2 are MDHEN and SYDVKM. The CDR3 nucleotides read TGTGCCAGCAGTTTAACATCCTACGAGCAGTACTTC. Translating it yields CASSLTSYEQYF. Based on the CDR3 plus reference TRBV28 and TRBJ2-7, the full variable domain is DVKVTQSSRYLVKRTGEKVFLECVQDMDHENMFWYRQDPGLGLRLIYFSYDVKMKEKGDIPEGYSVSREKKERFSLILESASTNQTSMYLCASSLTSYEQYFGPGTRLTVT.

This clone was picked up one time. The rearrangement uses TRBV5-4 and TRBJ2-5; 8 bases line up with TRBD1. The CDR3 sequence is 15 residues long. J lost 4 bases, V lost 0 bases, and 5 bases had no gene match. CDR1 and CDR2 (germline): SGHNT, YYREEE (reference sequence). The CDR3 loop is CASSLGVTGGETQYF. CDR3 sequence (DNA): TGTGCCAGCAGCTTGGGGGTTACAGGGGGAGAGACCCAGTACTTC.

The chain couples TRBV2 to TRBJ1-5, with 9 bases aligning to TRBD1. This CDR3 contains 15 residues. Trimming took 6 bases from V and 3 from J; bases not matched to a gene: 6. CDR1 SNHLY and CDR2 FYNNEI come from the germline V gene. CDR3 sequence (DNA): TGTGCCAGCAGCGGGGGACAGGGAATCAATCAGCCCCAGCATTTT. Translated, it gives CASSGGQGINQPQHF.

Note on this clone: The same CDR3 is also encoded by other DNA sequences in this sample. V gene TRBV7-3 combines with J gene TRBJ1-1; 7 nucleotides line up with TRBD1. The V segment lost 5 bases and the J segment 2 bases; nucleotides outside the gene matches: 5. Germline CDR1 SGHTA, CDR2 FQGTGA. CDR3 length: 14 residues. The CDR3 bases are TGTGCCAGCAGCCCGACAGGGACCAACACTGAAGCTTTCTTT. It yields the protein CASSPTGTNTEAFF. The variable domain in full, with the rest retrieved from reference TRBV7-3 and TRBJ1-1, is GAGVSQTPSNKVTEKGKYVELRCDPISGHTALYWYRQSLGQGPEFLIYFQGTGAADDSGLPNDRFFAVRPEGSVSTLKIQRTERGDSAVYLCASSPTGTNTEAFFGQGTRLTVV.

The gene calls are TRBV4-3 and TRBJ2-7; D may be TRBD1 or TRBD2 (6 bases each). V was trimmed by 4 bases and J by 4 bases, leaving 17 bases between them. Looked up from germline, CDR1 is LGHNA and CDR2 is YSLEER. The CDR3 is made up of 15 amino acids. Here the CDR3 reads CASSLGGRPLYEQYF. CDR3 DNA sequence: TGCGCCAGCAGCCTCGGGGGCAGGCCCCTTTACGAGCAGTACTTC.

Details on this clone: A junction end diverges from the germline sequence, so it may reflect a read error. The V gene is TRBV5-6, the J gene TRBJ2-3; no definite D call. Germline CDR1 SGHDT, CDR2 YYEEEE. The CDR3 spans 12 residues. The CDR3 protein is CASSLGSSPPEF. In DNA form, the CDR3 reads TGTGCCAGCAGCTTGGGGTCTAGTCCCCCGGAATTT.

As DNA, the CDR3 is TGCAGCGTTGAAGACCCCGGGACTCCCGAGGAGACCCAGTACTTC. This sequence encodes CSVEDPGTPEETQYF. This chain connects TRBV29-1 to TRBJ2-5; D is perhaps TRBD2 (6 bases). Trimming removed 0 bases from V and 5 bases from J, with 16 bases in between. Germline V lookup: CDR1 SQVTM, CDR2 ANQGSEA. This CDR3 has 15 residues. Complete variable domain (other parts from reference TRBV29-1 and TRBJ2-5): SAVISQKPSRDICQRGTSLTIQCQVDSQVTMMFWYRQQPGQSLTLIATANQGSEATYESGFVIDKFPISRPNLTFSTLTVSNMSPEDSSIYLCSVEDPGTPEETQYFGPGTRLLVL.

The chain is built from TRBV2 and TRBJ2-2; 13 nucleotides align to TRBD2. V lost 5 bases and J lost 6; bases outside the gene matches: 9. Per germline, CDR1 SNHLY and CDR2 FYNNEI. The CDR3 is made up of 17 amino acids. The CDR3 DNA sequence: TGTGCCAGCAGTCCTGGACTAGCGGGAGCGGGGGCCGGGGAGCTGTTTTTT. It encodes CASSPGLAGAGAGELFF.

The chain is built from TRBV7-3 and TRBJ2-1, with 7 bases matching TRBD2. Germline lookup yields CDR1 SGHTA and CDR2 FQGTGA. Germline trimming cut 3 bases from V and 10 bases from J; bases unmatched to any gene: 12. The CDR3 extends over 15 amino acids. Written as DNA, the CDR3 is TGTGCCAGCAGCTTTAGCGGGCGGGACCGCATGGAGCAGTTCTTC. Protein: CASSFSGRDRMEQFF. Using reference TRBV7-3 and TRBJ2-1 for the parts outside the CDR3, the full variable domain is GAGVSQTPSNKVTEKGKYVELRCDPISGHTALYWYRQSLGQGPEFLIYFQGTGAADDSGLPNDRFFAVRPEGSVSTLKIQRTERGDSAVYLCASSFSGRDRMEQFFGPGTRLTVL.

This sequence joins TRBV15 and TRBJ1-2; tentative D call: TRBD1 (6 bases). There are 16 residues in the CDR3. Trimming left V 3 bases short and J 10 bases short, with 24 bases between. From germline, CDR1 is LNHNV and CDR2 YYDKDF (reference sequence). The CDR3 coding sequence is TGTGCCACCAGCAGGAACAGGGAACCCCCGGCGGCTGTCTACACCTTC. Its protein is CATSRNREPPAAVYTF.

The chain joins TRBV5-6 to TRBJ2-7, with a possible D match to TRBD1 (6 bases). This CDR3 comprises 14 residues. V was trimmed by 3 bases and J by 3 bases, leaving 13 bases between them. In germline, CDR1 is SGHDT, CDR2 YYEEEE. CDR3: CASSSQGTNYEQYF. The CDR3 DNA reads TGTGCCAGCAGCTCTCAGGGGACGAACTACGAGCAGTACTTC.

About this clone itself: Other nucleotide sequences from this sample produce the same CDR3. This sequence joins TRBV2 and TRBJ2-5; D call uncertain. The germline V gene has CDR1 SNHLY and CDR2 FYNNEI. This CDR3 has 13 amino acids. Deletions cut 3 bases from V and 4 bases from J, with 9 bases between. The CDR3 nucleotides are TGTGCCAGCAGTGACTCTGGCCGAGAGACCCAGTACTTC. Its translation: CASSDSGRETQYF.

The chain has TRBV5-1 and TRBJ2-7; D not resolved. This CDR3 has 12 amino acids. CDR1 and CDR2 (germline): SGHRS, YFSETQ. V was pared by 0 bases and J by 4 bases, with 5 bases between. CDR3 region: CASSLGMYEQYF. In DNA, the CDR3 is TGCGCCAGCAGCTTGGGGATGTACGAGCAGTACTTC.

The chain has TRBV9 and TRBJ2-1; TRBD2 matches 14 bases. Germline assignment: CDR1 SGDLS and CDR2 YYNGEE. This CDR3 contains 16 residues. The trim removed 3 bases at V and 7 bases at J, leaving 6 bases unmatched. In DNA form, the CDR3 reads TGTGCCAGCAGCGCGGAGGGACTAGCGGGAGTGAATGAGCAGTTCTTC. Encoded protein: CASSAEGLAGVNEQFF.

The gene calls are TRBV5-1 and TRBJ2-7; 10 bases fit TRBD1. The J segment lost 2 bases and the V segment lost 2 bases, leaving 4 bases of the junction unmatched. The CDR3 has 15 residues. Germline assignment: CDR1 SGHRS and CDR2 YFSETQ. CDR3 sequence: CASSFGTGAPYEQYF. The CDR3 region has the DNA TGCGCCAGCAGCTTCGGGACAGGGGCCCCCTACGAGCAGTACTTC.

The chain carries TRBV28 and TRBJ1-1; 7 bases are shared with TRBD1. The CDR3 is 15 amino acids. The V and J ends lost 2 bases and 7 bases, in that order; junction bases with no gene match: 10. CDR1 and CDR2 (germline): MDHEN, SYDVKM. CDR3 bases: TGTGCCAGCAGTTTAGATATTGGGACAGTCGTTGAAGCTTTCTTT. It codes for CASSLDIGTVVEAFF.